The following is a T cell receptor beta chain sequence with its context. Its antigen is undetermined. Measured with immunoSEQ multiplex PCR; TCRdb has only the in-frame clones, and not every one. The repertoire holds about 300,000 clones, with 65% to 85% as singletons. The data are from a study of cytotoxic CD8 clonotypes in ibrutinib-treated CLL. Study-level information: Researchers reported around 10 relapsed/refractory and some 14 treatment-naive patients, 17 of them IGHV unmutated. The study's findings and limits: Patients with sustained remission and those progressing were sampled at differing times. T-cell clonality at baseline went above that of age-matched healthy donors and rose and fell with circulating CD8+ T-cell counts. The study found clonality rose at ibrutinib response, then fell toward baseline at progression.

The CDR3 contains 15 residues. V gave up 7 bases and J gave up 1 base, with 11 bases separating them. Germline CDR1 and CDR2: MDHEN and SYDVKM. The sequence was obtained from a human donor with chronic lymphocytic leukemia. Sequencing was performed on PBMCs, taken at disease progression, from a patient treated with ibrutinib. V is TRBV28 and J is TRBJ2-6, with D perhaps matching TRBD2 (5 bases). The CDR3: CASTTWRSGANVLTF. The CDR3 DNA is TGTGCCAGCACCACTTGGAGGTCTGGGGCCAACGTCCTGACTTTC. Full variable domain (rest looked up from reference TRBV28 and TRBJ2-6): DVKVTQSSRYLVKRTGEKVFLECVQDMDHENMFWYRQDPGLGLRLIYFSYDVKMKEKGDIPEGYSVSREKKERFSLILESASTNQTSMYLCASTTWRSGANVLTFGAGSRLTVL.